The 28 T cell receptor beta chains in this list originate from one sample, sequenced in a study of radiation and T cells in renal cell carcinoma. As for time point: blood 4 weeks post-SBRT, at nephrectomy. Treatment given: 15 Gy SBRT to primary tumor, nephrectomy 4 weeks later. Sequencing was performed with immunoSEQ multiplex PCR; in TCRdb, only in-frame clones are kept and a portion is missing. The table includes under 200,000 clones, about 87% detected once. Sequencing was performed on blood, taken from a patient whose treatment included radiotherapy and nephrectomy. The receptors here all came from a woman between 45 and 65 years old with renal cell carcinoma.

This chain connects TRBV6-1 to TRBJ2-1, with D possibly being TRBD1 (6 bases). With 7 bases removed from V and 8 bases from J, the gap between germline ends came to 15 bases. Germline CDR1 and CDR2: MNHNS and SASEGT. The CDR3 has 13 residues. CDR3 amino acids: CASTTDRVDEQFF. The CDR3 coding sequence is TGTGCCAGCACTACGGACAGAGTAGATGAGCAGTTCTTC.

This chain joins TRBV9 and TRBJ2-1; tentatively, D is TRBD1 or TRBD2 (6 bases each). Per germline, CDR1 SGDLS and CDR2 YYNGEE. V shed 4 bases and J shed 1 base, with 15 bases lying between them. This CDR3 contains 16 residues. This CDR3 is CASSPRGAISYNEQFF. CDR3 nucleotide sequence: TGTGCCAGCAGCCCGAGGGGGGCTATATCCTACAATGAGCAGTTCTTC.

This clone came up once. The V and J genes are TRBV9 and TRBJ1-6, with 8 positions matching TRBD1. Germline V gene sequence: CDR1 SGDLS, CDR2 YYNGEE. The CDR3 contains 15 residues. Losses at the gene ends were 4 bases for V and 9 bases for J; bases not matched to a gene: 9. CDR3 amino acids: CASSPRGQVFSPLHF. The CDR3 DNA reads as TGTGCCAGCAGCCCGAGGGGACAGGTTTTTTCACCCCTCCACTTT.

This chain links TRBV19 with TRBJ1-1; 8 bases map to TRBD1. From germline, CDR1 is LNHDA and CDR2 SQIVND (reference sequence). This CDR3 has 11 residues. The junction had 5 bases not matched to a gene; V was cut back by 10 bases and J by 7 bases. This CDR3 is CATYRGIEAFF. As DNA, the CDR3 is TGTGCCACCTACAGGGGGATTGAAGCTTTCTTT.

This clone was counted once. The rearrangement links TRBV29-1 to TRBJ2-3, with D unclear. Germline CDR1 reads SQVTM; CDR2 reads ANQGSEA. The CDR3 is 11 amino acids. V was clipped by 2 bases and J by 4 bases, with 4 bases between them. The CDR3 loop is CSVERADTQYF. The CDR3 nucleotides are TGCAGCGTTGAAAGGGCAGATACGCAGTATTTT.

The chain is built from TRBV6-5 and TRBJ1-6; 8 bases are a match to TRBD1. This CDR3 has 14 residues. The J segment lost 5 bases and the V segment lost 7 bases, leaving 4 bases of the junction unmatched. Per germline, CDR1 MNHEY and CDR2 SVGAGI. The chain's CDR3 is CASNLQGDNSPLHF. The CDR3 nucleotides are TGTGCCAGCAATCTACAGGGGGATAATTCACCCCTCCACTTT.

This clone was seen just once. This chain connects TRBV6-1 to TRBJ2-7, with no clear D. There are 13 residues in the CDR3. Per the germline V gene, CDR1 is MNHNS and CDR2 is SASEGT. V shed 2 bases and J shed 1 base, with 6 bases lying between them. The CDR3 region is CASSERESYEQYF. CDR3 DNA: TGTGCCAGCAGTGAAAGGGAATCCTACGAGCAGTACTTC.

Here the CDR3 DNA reads TGTGCCAGCAGGACATCCACTCTTACTGAAGCTTTCTTT. Protein product: CASRTSTLTEAFF. This chain joins TRBV6-5 and TRBJ1-1; no clear D. Per the germline V gene, CDR1 is MNHEY and CDR2 is SVGAGI. Trimming cost V 6 bases and J 5 bases, with 13 bases left between them. The length of the CDR3 is 13 residues.

The chain employs TRBV18 and TRBJ2-7, with 7 bases that match TRBD1. Per germline, CDR1 KGHSH and CDR2 LQKENI. CDR3 length equals 16 residues. V lost 6 bases and J lost 5; bases outside the gene matches: 16. DNA of the CDR3: TGTGCCAGCTCGGGGACAGTTGGACCCTGGGGCGACGAGCAGTACTTC. Amino acids: CASSGTVGPWGDEQYF.

CDR3 DNA: TGTGCCAGCAGTGTAAACCAGTTATACGAGCAGTACTTC. It encodes CASSVNQLYEQYF. The chain employs TRBV2 and TRBJ2-7; no definite D call. The V end was cut by 4 bases, the J end by 4 bases, with 11 bases between. The CDR3 runs to 13 residues. Germline CDR1 and CDR2: SNHLY and FYNNEI.

With respect to this clone: Sequence at one end of the junction differs from germline and may be a read error. The CDR3 sequence is CASSLGRIDNQPQHF. The DNA of the CDR3 is TGTGCCAGCAGTTTAGGACGGATCGACAATCAGCCCCAGCATTTT. The chain couples TRBV7-2 to TRBJ1-5; unclear D gene. From germline, CDR1 is SGHTA and CDR2 FQGNSA. The CDR3 has 15 residues.

The chain uses TRBV6-5 and TRBJ1-2; a weak D match, TRBD1 (5 bases). CDR3 length: 13 residues. Germline CDR1 is MNHEY and CDR2 is SVGAGI. Between the trimmed V and J ends, which lost 10 bases and 6 bases, there was a span of 18 bases. The CDR3 bases are TGTGCCATCCGGGAAAACGCGGGGGATGGCTACACCTTC. Translating gives CAIRENAGDGYTF.

This clone was counted only a few times. This chain uses TRBV29-1 with TRBJ1-1; D uncertain. The length of the CDR3 is 11 residues. Per germline, CDR1 SQVTM and CDR2 ANQGSEA. V was trimmed by 7 bases and J by 7 bases, leaving 13 bases between them. The CDR3 bases are TGCAGCGCCCTAGACGCATATGAAGCTTTCTTT. Its translation is CSALDAYEAFF.

The chain has TRBV5-1 and TRBJ1-1; 9 nucleotides agree with TRBD1. Germline trimming cut 4 bases from V and 4 bases from J; bases unmatched to any gene: 11. Germline V lookup: CDR1 SGHRS, CDR2 YFSETQ. The CDR3 runs 16 residues. For the CDR3, the DNA is TGCGCCAGCAGCGGGACAGGGCGTCAGTTTAGCACTGAAGCTTTCTTT. Translated: CASSGTGRQFSTEAFF.

The rearrangement links TRBV11-3 to TRBJ2-1; 7 bases align to TRBD1. The CDR3 has 17 amino acids. Germline loops: CDR1 SGHNT, CDR2 YENEEA. Trimming took 1 base from V and 10 from J; bases not matched to a gene: 16. The CDR3 sequence is CASSLVGDSHRGVEQFF. CDR3 sequence (DNA): TGTGCCAGCAGCTTAGTCGGGGACAGTCACAGGGGTGTCGAGCAGTTCTTC.

The gene calls are TRBV7-2 and TRBJ2-5; 7 bases match TRBD2. J lost 5 bases, V lost 3 bases, and 9 bases had no gene match. The length of the CDR3 is 15 residues. The germline V gene has CDR1 SGHTA and CDR2 FQGNSA. The CDR3 reads CASSFPSGGGETQYF. The CDR3 DNA reads TGTGCCAGCAGCTTCCCGTCGGGGGGAGGCGAGACCCAGTACTTC.

The chain uses TRBV6-5 and TRBJ1-4; 10 bases are shared with TRBD1. The germline V gene has CDR1 MNHEY and CDR2 SVGAGI. The CDR3 sequence is 14 residues long. With V trimmed by 6 bases and J by 8 bases, 6 bases remained unmatched. The CDR3 nucleotides are TGTGCCAGCAGGTCCGGGACAGGGGTGGAAAAACTGTTTTTT. As protein: CASRSGTGVEKLFF.

The V call is TRBV7-9, the J call TRBJ1-1; D may be TRBD1 (5 bases). The CDR3 is 13 amino acids. Germline V gene data show CDR1 as SEHNR and CDR2 as FQNEAQ (reference sequence). V lost 5 bases to trimming and J lost 5 bases, with 12 bases between them. CDR3 nucleotides: TGTGCCAGCAGCCCCAGTCAGGGAACTGAAGCTTTCTTT. It specifies CASSPSQGTEAFF.

V and J are TRBV13 and TRBJ2-4; either TRBD1 or TRBD2 may fit D (6 bases each). V was trimmed by 5 bases and J by 3 bases, leaving 14 bases between them. This CDR3 has 15 amino acids. Germline V lookup: CDR1 PRHDT, CDR2 FYEKMQ (reference sequence). The CDR3 spells CASSPPGGGKNIQYF. In nucleotides, the CDR3 is TGTGCCAGCAGCCCTCCCGGGGGCGGCAAAAACATTCAGTACTTC.

This clone was observed a single time. V and J are TRBV4-1 and TRBJ1-1, with 8 bases that match TRBD1. V shed 4 bases and J 0 bases; nucleotides not matched to a gene: 7. From germline, CDR1 is MGHRA and CDR2 YSYEKL. The CDR3 totals 16 residues. CDR3 coding DNA: TGCGCCAGCAGCCGGGAAGGGACAGGATTGAACACTGAAGCTTTCTTT. This codes for CASSREGTGLNTEAFF.

This chain uses TRBV7-8 with TRBJ1-2; D unresolved. Germline V CDR1 and CDR2: SGHVS, FQNEAQ. The CDR3 contains 16 residues. V was clipped by 5 bases and J by 1 base, with 17 bases between them. CDR3 coding DNA: TGTGCCAGCAGCCTCCTAACCGGGAACCTTAACTATGGCTACACCTTC. It yields the protein CASSLLTGNLNYGYTF.

This clone was found a few times. The J gene is TRBJ1-1, the V gene TRBV29-1, with D maybe TRBD1 (5 bases). The CDR3 spans 10 residues. V was trimmed by 7 bases and J by 8 bases, leaving 11 bases between them. Germline CDR1 SQVTM, CDR2 ANQGSEA. The CDR3 loop is CSARAREAFF. DNA of the CDR3: TGCAGCGCCAGGGCCAGGGAAGCTTTCTTT.

V gene TRBV9 combines with J gene TRBJ2-3; D is perhaps TRBD1 (6 bases). Germline V gives CDR1 SGDLS, CDR2 YYNGEE. CDR3 length equals 15 residues. The V and J ends lost 3 bases and 6 bases respectively, with 17 bases between them. The CDR3 reads CASSERQGPTDTQYF. The CDR3 DNA reads as TGTGCCAGCAGCGAAAGGCAGGGGCCCACGGATACGCAGTATTTT. The full variable domain, completed using reference TRBV9 and TRBJ2-3, is DSGVTQTPKHLITATGQRVTLRCSPRSGDLSVYWYQQSLDQGLQFLIQYYNGEERAKGNILERFSAQQFPDLHSELNLSSLELGDSALYFCASSERQGPTDTQYFGPGTRLTVL.

V usage is TRBV7-8 and J usage is TRBJ2-1; 13 bases are a match to TRBD2. This CDR3 has 19 residues. Trimming cost V 2 bases and J 2 bases; bases outside gene matches: 9. The V gene's germline CDR1 is SGHVS and CDR2 FQNEAQ. CDR3 in DNA: TGTGCCAGCAGCTTAACCCCTGGACTAGCGGGGGTAGCCTACAATGAGCAGTTCTTC. Translation gives CASSLTPGLAGVAYNEQFF. Full variable domain (remainder filled in from reference TRBV7-8 and TRBJ2-1): GAGVSQSPRYKVAKRGQDVALRCDPISGHVSLFWYQQALGQGPEFLTYFQNEAQLDKSGLPSDRFFAERPEGSVSTLKIQRTQQEDSAVYLCASSLTPGLAGVAYNEQFFGPGTRLTVL.

V and J are TRBV5-1 and TRBJ1-1; 8 bases map to TRBD1. J was trimmed by 5 bases and V by 0 bases; bases with no gene match: 15. Germline V gene sequence: CDR1 SGHRS, CDR2 YFSETQ. The CDR3 has 18 amino acids. The CDR3 region has the DNA TGCGCCAGCAGCTTGGCCTCTTGGCGGCAGGGGGCCGGGACTGAAGCTTTCTTT. The encoded protein is CASSLASWRQGAGTEAFF.

This clone occurred once. Distinct nucleotide sequences in the sample also encode this CDR3. V gene TRBV7-2 combines with J gene TRBJ1-6; D not certain. The germline V and J ends were trimmed by 5 bases and 5 bases, with 4 bases remaining between them. The CDR3 is made up of 12 amino acids. Germline V gene lookup returns CDR1 SGHTA and CDR2 FQGNSA. CDR3 residues: CASSLDNSPLHF. CDR3 DNA: TGTGCCAGCAGCCTGGATAATTCACCCCTCCACTTT.

This sequence joins TRBV6-1 and TRBJ2-7; a possible D gene is TRBD1 (6 bases). Germline values: CDR1 MNHNS, CDR2 SASEGT. This CDR3 region has 14 residues. Trimming stripped 7 bases from V and 4 bases from J, with 17 bases between. CDR3 nucleotides: TGTGCCAGCACCTTTGGCGCAGGGGCTTACGAGCAGTACTTC. The encoded protein is CASTFGAGAYEQYF.

Comment on this clone: Compared with germline, one end of the junction differs, possibly owing to a read error. The chain employs TRBV6-5 and TRBJ1-1, with a possible D match to TRBD1 (5 bases). The CDR3 has 14 amino acids. The germline V gene has CDR1 MNHEY and CDR2 SVGAGI. The chain's CDR3 is CASSLAGGNAEAFF. Here the CDR3 DNA reads TGTGCCAGCAGCCTAGCGGGGGGGAACGCTGAAGCTTTCTTT.